Following are 18 T cell receptor beta chains from one sample sequenced in a study of T cell clonality in common variable immunodeficiency. TCRdb's table, derived via immunoSEQ multiplex PCR, lists solely in-frame clones and lacks some. The sample has tens of thousands of clones, none seen only once. Sequences were obtained from peripheral blood mononuclear cells. Source of these receptors: a person aged 18 to 69 in good health.

The sample holds many counts of this clone. Read data end 3 residues before the CDR3 end; the end is taken from the germline J gene. The chain is built from TRBV9 and TRBJ1-2; tentatively, D is TRBD1 (5 bases). The CDR3 runs 14 residues. V gave up 0 bases and J gave up 2 bases, with 8 bases separating them. Germline CDR1 SGDLS, CDR2 YYNGEE. The CDR3 is CASSVVPGNYGYTF. The covered CDR3 bases are TGTGCCAGCAGCGTAGTCCCAGGGAACTATGGC.

This clone was found a few times. The missing CDR3 end, 3 residues past where the read stops, is filled in from the germline J gene. The J gene is TRBJ1-6, the V gene TRBV13; no reliable D call. The CDR3 spans 14 residues. The V and J ends lost 1 base and 8 bases respectively, with 9 bases between them. The germline gives CDR1 PRHDT, CDR2 FYEKMQ (reference sequence). CDR3 bases read: TGTGCCAGCAGCTTAGAACAGTCGGATTCACCC. Protein sequence: CASSLEQSDSP. From start to end, the CDR3 is CASSLEQSDSPLHF.

This clone was observed many times. The read terminates 3 residues ahead of where the CDR3 ends, so the germline J gene completes it. This sequence joins TRBV6-1 and TRBJ2-2, with TRBD2 identical over 8 bases. This CDR3 region has 17 residues. After removal of 2 bases from V and 1 base from J, the junction contained 6 bases not matched to a gene. CDR1 and CDR2 from the germline V gene are MNHNS and SASEGT. CDR3 bases read: TGTGCCAGCAGTGAAACCGGGCTAGCGGGGAACACCGGGGAG. This translates into CASSETGLAGNTGE. The entire CDR3 sequence reads CASSETGLAGNTGELFF.

This clone came up many times. The CDR3 end lies 3 residues beyond the end of the read and is filled in from the germline J gene. The genes are TRBV6-1 and TRBJ2-3, with TRBD2 matching over 8 bases. Per germline, CDR1 MNHNS and CDR2 SASEGT. This CDR3 contains 16 residues. V lost 4 bases and J lost 0; bases outside the gene matches: 6. CDR3 protein: CASSAHSGASTDTQYF. The covered CDR3 bases are TGTGCCAGCAGTGCTCATAGCGGGGCTAGCACAGATACG.

This clone was observed at least ten times. The read stops 3 residues short of the end of the CDR3; the missing end is completed from the germline J gene. The chain links TRBV6-1 to TRBJ2-1; 10 nucleotides match TRBD1. Unmatched junction bases numbered 10, after V lost 2 bases and J lost 0 bases. Germline loops: CDR1 MNHNS, CDR2 SASEGT. The CDR3 loop spans 19 amino acids. The CDR3 DNA, read in part, is TGTGCCAGCAGTGAACGAAGGACAGGGGGAGCTAGCTCCTACAATGAG. Amino acid sequence: CASSERRTGGASSYNE. The full CDR3 protein reads CASSERRTGGASSYNEQFF.

This clone showed up many times. The read ends 3 residues before the CDR3 terminus; that terminus is restored from the germline J gene. The chain couples TRBV20-1 to TRBJ2-7; 8 bases are shared with TRBD1. V lost 1 base, J lost 4 bases, and 6 bases stayed unmatched. The CDR3 loop spans 14 amino acids. Germline V gene data show CDR1 as DFQATT and CDR2 as SNEGSKA (reference sequence). CDR3 DNA, as far as it was read: TGCAGTGCTAGAGTAGACAGGGGTAAATACGAG. Its translation is CSARVDRGKYE. The whole CDR3 is CSARVDRGKYEQYF.

This clone was recorded at least ten times. The CDR3 is cut off 3 residues early in the read; its end comes from the germline J gene. The chain is built from TRBV7-7 and TRBJ2-2; D call uncertain. Between the trimmed V and J ends, which lost 2 bases and 6 bases, there was a span of 10 bases. The CDR3 is 14 amino acids. Germline V gives CDR1 SSHAT, CDR2 FNYEAQ (reference sequence). The CDR3 is CASSLLLGAGELFF. CDR3 DNA (partial): TGTGCCAGCAGCTTACTGCTGGGCGCCGGGGAG.

With respect to this clone: The observed sequence ends 3 residues before the CDR3 terminus, with the missing tail filled in from the germline J gene. V gene TRBV5-1 combines with J gene TRBJ2-3, with 9 bases lining up with TRBD1. The junction had 3 bases not matched to a gene; V was cut back by 4 bases and J by 0 bases. The germline V gene has CDR1 SGHRS and CDR2 YFSETQ. The CDR3 runs 15 residues. The CDR3 reads CASSLGQGSTDTQYF. CDR3 DNA, as far as it was read: TGCGCCAGCAGCCTGGGACAGGGCAGCACAGATACG.

Turning to this clone: The read finishes 3 residues shy of the CDR3 end, and the germline J gene is used to complete it. The chain employs TRBV5-1 and TRBJ2-1; maybe TRBD2 (6 bases). Germline lookup yields CDR1 SGHRS and CDR2 YFSETQ. V gave up 4 bases and J gave up 4 bases, with 15 bases separating them. This CDR3 spans 15 amino acids. CDR3 loop: CASSPRTTTYNEQFF. CDR3 DNA, as far as it was read: TGCGCCAGCAGCCCACGGACTACGACATACAATGAG.

Many counts were recorded for this clone. The read ends 3 residues shy of where the CDR3 ends; the end is completed using the germline J gene. This sequence joins TRBV19 and TRBJ1-5, with 7 nucleotides matching TRBD1. The CDR3 loop spans 16 amino acids. The trim removed 5 bases at V and 1 base at J, leaving 8 bases unmatched. Per the germline V gene, CDR1 is LNHDA and CDR2 is SQIVND (reference sequence). The CDR3 sequence: CASSPRTGNSNQPQHF. The part of the CDR3 DNA that was read is TGTGCCAGTAGTCCACGGACAGGAAACAGCAATCAGCCC.

This clone was observed many times. Read coverage stops 3 residues before the CDR3 terminus; the germline J gene supplies the remainder. The rearrangement uses TRBV7-1 and TRBJ2-6, with 9 bases that match TRBD1. TRBV7-1 is flagged as an ORF with uncertain function. J gave up 0 bases and V 1 base, and 10 bases lay outside the gene matches. The CDR3 loop spans 20 amino acids. CDR3 bases read: TGTGCCAGCAGCTCAGAGTCCGGGACAGGGACATTCTCTGGGGCCAACGTC. Translating it yields CASSSESGTGTFSGANV. The whole CDR3 protein is CASSSESGTGTFSGANVLTF.

In its sample, this clone was seen many times. The CDR3 end is not reached by the read, which stops 3 residues before it; the germline J gene fills it in. The chain joins TRBV10-1 to TRBJ2-3; 7 bases are shared with TRBD2. The CDR3 totals 15 residues. Germline loops: CDR1 WNHNN, CDR2 SYGVQD (reference sequence). The V gene end was trimmed by 0 bases and the J gene end by 8 bases; junction bases not matched to a gene: 8. The CDR3 spells CASSESAGGFGTQYF. The covered CDR3 bases are TGCGCCAGCAGTGAGTCTGCCGGGGGGTTTGGTACG.

This clone was found many times. The missing CDR3 end, 3 residues past where the read stops, is filled in from the germline J gene. V usage is TRBV16 and J usage is TRBJ1-1, with D unclear. V was pared by 4 bases and J by 1 base, with 10 bases between. Germline V lookup: CDR1 KGHSY, CDR2 FQNENV. The length of the CDR3 is 14 residues. Incomplete CDR3 DNA: TGTGCCAGCAGCCCCGAAAAACAGAACACTGAA. As protein: CASSPEKQNTE. The whole CDR3 protein reads CASSPEKQNTEAFF.

This clone was observed at least ten times. The read ends 3 residues shy of where the CDR3 ends; the end is completed using the germline J gene. The chain is built from TRBV19 and TRBJ1-4; D gene unclear. Trimming removed 3 bases at V and 7 bases at J, with 9 bases between. CDR1 LNHDA and CDR2 SQIVND come from the germline V gene (reference sequence). The CDR3 is made up of 13 amino acids. This CDR3 reads CASSIRRSEKLFF. CDR3 bases read: TGTGCCAGTAGTATTCGGCGGAGTGAAAAA.

This clone was counted many times. The read gets to within 3 residues of the CDR3 end, and the germline J gene fills in the rest. The V gene is TRBV29-1, the J gene TRBJ2-1; D possibly corresponds to TRBD2 (6 bases). CDR1 and CDR2 (germline): SQVTM, ANQGSEA. Trimming removed 7 bases at V and 5 bases at J, with 18 bases between. This CDR3 spans 14 amino acids. CDR3 DNA (partial): TGCAGCGCTACCGGGACTCCGACTAACAATGAG. Amino acid sequence: CSATGTPTNNE. The whole CDR3 protein reads CSATGTPTNNEQFF.

This clone was observed many times. The sequenced fragment ends 3 residues before the CDR3 boundary, so the rest is inferred from the germline J gene. This chain connects TRBV29-1 to TRBJ2-1, with 14 nucleotides matching TRBD2. V gave up 6 bases and J gave up 2 bases; unmatched junction bases: 0. There are 14 residues in the CDR3. In germline, CDR1 is SQVTM, CDR2 ANQGSEA. CDR3 DNA (partial): TGCAGCGTGGGACTAGCGGGAGCCTACAATGAG. Its protein product is CSVGLAGAYNE. The whole CDR3 is CSVGLAGAYNEQFF.

In its sample, this clone was seen a few times. The observed sequence ends 3 residues before the CDR3 terminus, with the missing tail filled in from the germline J gene. The chain carries TRBV20-1 and TRBJ1-5; the D is unclear. CDR1 is DFQATT, CDR2 SNEGSKA, per germline (reference sequence). V gave up 0 bases and J gave up 1 base, with 13 bases separating them. This CDR3 has 16 residues. CDR3 region: CSARDSDGWSNQPQHF. CDR3 DNA, as far as it was read: TGCAGTGCTAGAGACAGCGATGGGTGGAGCAATCAGCCC.

This clone was seen repeatedly, ten times or more. The read ends 3 residues shy of where the CDR3 ends; the end is completed using the germline J gene. This sequence joins TRBV7-8 and TRBJ2-1; D unclear. Trimming cost V 3 bases and J 3 bases, with 3 bases left between them. Looked up from germline, CDR1 is SGHVS and CDR2 is FQNEAQ. There are 12 residues in the CDR3. The CDR3: CASSFSYNEQFF. The CDR3 DNA, read in part, is TGTGCCAGCAGCTTCAGCTACAATGAG.